The rows below give T cell receptor beta chains drawn from one sample of a study of blood T cells in healthy people across ages. TCRdb ran MiXCR on the 5' RACE reads and lists one entry per CDR3 protein. The sample comprises roughly 830,000 distinct CDR3 sequences, less than 80% of which are singletons, and around a quarter rests with the top ten. Sequencing input: blood. All receptors come from a man aged 25-40 years in good health. Each CDR3 is given with its conserved first and last residue. Each record gives: V gene, clone size, J gene, D gene, CDR3 protein, CDR3 DNA. D genes are given only for firm matches. Expanded clones are given a class, and other clones once, few, many or no size at all.

v_call: TRBV28; clone_size: .; j_call: TRBJ2-7; d_call: .; cdr3_aa: CASSSGTYTGELYF; cdr3_nt: TGTGCCAGCAGTTCAGGGACGTACACCGGGGAGCTGTACTTC
v_call: TRBV10-2; clone_size: few; j_call: TRBJ2-1; d_call: .; cdr3_aa: CASSIGQNEQFF; cdr3_nt: TGCGCCAGCAGTATAGGCCAGAATGAGCAGTTCTTC
v_call: TRBV7-9; clone_size: once; j_call: TRBJ2-1; d_call: .; cdr3_aa: CALSGVDEQFF; cdr3_nt: TGTGCCCTCTCCGGGGTCGATGAGCAGTTCTTC
v_call: TRBV15; clone_size: .; j_call: TRBJ2-1; d_call: TRBD2; cdr3_aa: CATSGLLAGVEETQFF; cdr3_nt: TGTGCCACCAGCGGCTTGCTAGCGGGGGTTGAAGAGACCCAGTTCTTC
v_call: TRBV12-3/TRBV12-4; clone_size: .; j_call: TRBJ2-7; d_call: .; cdr3_aa: CASSQNSASYEQYF; cdr3_nt: TGTGCCAGCAGTCAAAACTCAGCCTCCTACGAGCAGTACTTC
v_call: TRBV7-2; clone_size: .; j_call: TRBJ2-5; d_call: .; cdr3_aa: CASSRVVRGGGETQYF; cdr3_nt: TGTGCCAGCAGCCGAGTCGTACGGGGAGGCGGAGAGACCCAGTACTTC
v_call: TRBV2; clone_size: few; j_call: TRBJ2-1; d_call: .; cdr3_aa: CASSERDNEQFF; cdr3_nt: TGTGCCAGCAGTGAACGGGACAATGAGCAGTTCTTC
v_call: TRBV29-1; clone_size: once; j_call: TRBJ1-1; d_call: .; cdr3_aa: CSVRPLLGEAFF; cdr3_nt: TGCAGCGTTCGACCGCTTCTCGGTGAAGCTTTCTTT
v_call: TRBV12-3/TRBV12-4; clone_size: .; j_call: TRBJ1-2; d_call: .; cdr3_aa: CASSLDSKDYGYTF; cdr3_nt: TGTGCCAGCAGTTTAGACTCGAAAGACTATGGCTACACCTTC
v_call: TRBV9; clone_size: .; j_call: TRBJ2-1; d_call: .; cdr3_aa: CASSVASSEQFF; cdr3_nt: TGTGCCAGCAGCGTAGCTAGCTCTGAGCAGTTCTTC
v_call: TRBV27; clone_size: once; j_call: TRBJ2-3; d_call: .; cdr3_aa: CASSLWSESDTQYF; cdr3_nt: TGTGCCAGCAGTTTATGGTCAGAGTCGGATACGCAGTATTTT
v_call: TRBV3-1; clone_size: .; j_call: TRBJ2-7; d_call: TRBD2; cdr3_aa: CASSQDTSSGGNEQYF; cdr3_nt: TGTGCCAGCAGCCAAGATACGTCTAGCGGGGGCAATGAGCAGTACTTC
v_call: TRBV9; clone_size: .; j_call: TRBJ2-5; d_call: .; cdr3_aa: CASSSAISGPTGETQYF; cdr3_nt: TGTGCCAGCAGCTCAGCCATATCGGGACCAACGGGAGAGACCCAGTACTTC
v_call: TRBV14; clone_size: once; j_call: TRBJ1-1; d_call: .; cdr3_aa: CASSQRGHLMNTEAFF; cdr3_nt: TGTGCCAGCAGCCAACGGGGGCACCTTATGAACACTGAAGCTTTCTTT
v_call: TRBV27; clone_size: few; j_call: TRBJ2-7; d_call: TRBD2; cdr3_aa: CASSLSSGAYEQYF; cdr3_nt: TGTGCCAGCAGTTTATCTAGCGGGGCCTACGAGCAGTACTTC
v_call: TRBV10-3; clone_size: .; j_call: TRBJ2-1; d_call: .; cdr3_aa: CAISESHFRELYNEQFF; cdr3_nt: TGTGCCATCAGTGAGTCCCACTTTCGCGAGCTCTACAATGAGCAGTTCTTC
v_call: TRBV4-2; clone_size: .; j_call: TRBJ1-4; d_call: .; cdr3_aa: CASSQDQAEINEKLFF; cdr3_nt: TGTGCCAGCAGCCAAGATCAAGCGGAGATTAATGAAAAACTGTTTTTT
v_call: TRBV27; clone_size: .; j_call: TRBJ2-1; d_call: TRBD1; cdr3_aa: CASSPDRGARNEQFF; cdr3_nt: TGTGCCAGCAGTCCCGACAGGGGGGCCCGGAATGAGCAGTTCTTC
v_call: TRBV3-1; clone_size: .; j_call: TRBJ1-5; d_call: TRBD1; cdr3_aa: CASSQGAGGQNQPQHF; cdr3_nt: TGTGCCAGCAGCCAAGGGGCAGGGGGCCAGAATCAGCCCCAGCATTTT
v_call: TRBV15; clone_size: .; j_call: TRBJ2-7; d_call: .; cdr3_aa: CATSREFSGTYEQYF; cdr3_nt: TGTGCCACCAGCAGAGAGTTTTCAGGAACCTACGAGCAGTACTTC
v_call: TRBV29-1; clone_size: .; j_call: TRBJ2-3; d_call: TRBD2; cdr3_aa: CSVAGLAGGTDTQYF; cdr3_nt: TGCAGCGTCGCCGGACTAGCGGGGGGCACAGATACGCAGTATTTT
v_call: TRBV20-1; clone_size: .; j_call: TRBJ2-1; d_call: .; cdr3_aa: CSAPLGAINEQFF; cdr3_nt: TGCAGTGCTCCTTTAGGGGCTATCAATGAGCAGTTCTTC
v_call: TRBV7-6; clone_size: .; j_call: TRBJ1-4; d_call: .; cdr3_aa: CASSLDPGLNEKLFF; cdr3_nt: TGTGCCAGCAGCTTAGACCCGGGGCTAAATGAAAAACTGTTTTTT
v_call: TRBV4-3; clone_size: .; j_call: TRBJ2-5; d_call: TRBD2; cdr3_aa: CASSQAGTRFETQYF; cdr3_nt: TGCGCCAGCAGCCAAGCCGGGACTAGATTTGAGACCCAGTACTTC
v_call: TRBV19; clone_size: few; j_call: TRBJ2-7; d_call: TRBD1; cdr3_aa: CASTQGGQGDRYEQYF; cdr3_nt: TGTGCCAGTACCCAGGGGGGACAGGGGGATCGCTACGAGCAGTACTTC
v_call: TRBV20-1; clone_size: .; j_call: TRBJ2-3; d_call: .; cdr3_aa: CSASQIEDTQYF; cdr3_nt: TGCAGTGCTAGTCAAATTGAAGATACGCAGTATTTT
v_call: TRBV29-1; clone_size: .; j_call: TRBJ2-7; d_call: TRBD2; cdr3_aa: CSALGLAGNDYEQYF; cdr3_nt: TGCAGCGCACTCGGACTAGCGGGAAATGACTACGAGCAGTACTTC
v_call: TRBV4-2; clone_size: few; j_call: TRBJ1-2; d_call: TRBD1; cdr3_aa: CASSQDSGQMGGYTF; cdr3_nt: TGTGCCAGCAGCCAGGACTCGGGACAGATGGGCGGCTACACCTTC
v_call: TRBV7-9; clone_size: few; j_call: TRBJ2-6; d_call: .; cdr3_aa: CASSPPGSSGANVLTF; cdr3_nt: TGTGCCAGCAGCCCCCCGGGGAGCTCTGGGGCCAACGTCCTGACTTTC
v_call: TRBV7-8; clone_size: few; j_call: TRBJ2-5; d_call: .; cdr3_aa: CASSPLVGVGETQYF; cdr3_nt: TGTGCCAGCAGCCCCCTAGTTGGGGTCGGAGAGACCCAGTACTTC
v_call: TRBV9; clone_size: .; j_call: TRBJ1-4; d_call: .; cdr3_aa: CASSVGGRDQEKLFF; cdr3_nt: TGTGCCAGCAGCGTAGGAGGCAGGGATCAAGAAAAACTGTTTTTT
v_call: TRBV14; clone_size: .; j_call: TRBJ1-2; d_call: .; cdr3_aa: CASSQGGADGYTF; cdr3_nt: TGTGCCAGCAGCCAAGGGGGGGCGGATGGCTACACCTTC
v_call: TRBV20-1; clone_size: .; j_call: TRBJ2-3; d_call: .; cdr3_aa: CSARDTVLNTQYF; cdr3_nt: TGCAGTGCTAGAGACACTGTCTTAAATACGCAGTATTTT
v_call: TRBV7-9; clone_size: .; j_call: TRBJ2-7; d_call: .; cdr3_aa: CASSFGVLGELDYEQYF; cdr3_nt: TGTGCCAGCAGCTTTGGGGTTCTGGGGGAGCTCGACTACGAGCAGTACTTC
v_call: TRBV12-3/TRBV12-4; clone_size: .; j_call: TRBJ2-3; d_call: .; cdr3_aa: CASRKGQGTYTDTQYF; cdr3_nt: TGTGCCAGCAGGAAAGGCCAAGGAACATACACAGATACGCAGTATTTT
v_call: TRBV12-3/TRBV12-4; clone_size: .; j_call: TRBJ2-1; d_call: .; cdr3_aa: CASRIRQNEDNEQFF; cdr3_nt: TGTGCCAGCAGAATAAGACAGAACGAAGACAATGAGCAGTTCTTC
v_call: TRBV12-3/TRBV12-4; clone_size: .; j_call: TRBJ2-5; d_call: TRBD2; cdr3_aa: CASSIAGVWETQYF; cdr3_nt: TGTGCCAGCAGCATCGCGGGGGTCTGGGAGACCCAGTACTTC
v_call: TRBV25-1; clone_size: .; j_call: TRBJ2-7; d_call: .; cdr3_aa: CASRPDGAYEQYF; cdr3_nt: TGTGCCAGCAGACCCGACGGTGCCTACGAGCAGTACTTC
v_call: TRBV11-1; clone_size: .; j_call: TRBJ1-2; d_call: TRBD1; cdr3_aa: CASSGDRVDGYTF; cdr3_nt: TGTGCCAGCAGCGGGGACAGGGTGGATGGCTACACCTTC
v_call: TRBV9; clone_size: .; j_call: TRBJ2-1; d_call: .; cdr3_aa: CASSVTNRDSQFF; cdr3_nt: TGTGCCAGCAGCGTTACCAATCGGGACTCCCAGTTCTTC
v_call: TRBV2; clone_size: .; j_call: TRBJ1-1; d_call: TRBD1; cdr3_aa: CASTGGEMNTEAFF; cdr3_nt: TGTGCCAGTACAGGGGGCGAAATGAACACTGAAGCTTTCTTT
v_call: TRBV10-3; clone_size: .; j_call: TRBJ1-1; d_call: .; cdr3_aa: CAIRAPGTEAFF; cdr3_nt: TGTGCCATCAGGGCCCCGGGGACTGAAGCTTTCTTT
v_call: TRBV7-9; clone_size: .; j_call: TRBJ2-1; d_call: TRBD2; cdr3_aa: CASSSHSGESYNEQFF; cdr3_nt: TGTGCCAGCAGCTCCCACAGCGGGGAATCCTACAATGAGCAGTTCTTC
v_call: TRBV20-1; clone_size: few; j_call: TRBJ1-4; d_call: .; cdr3_aa: CSARKPLDEKLFF; cdr3_nt: TGCAGTGCTAGGAAGCCCCTTGATGAAAAACTGTTTTTT
v_call: TRBV12-5; clone_size: .; j_call: TRBJ2-7; d_call: .; cdr3_aa: CAILRGGAPYEQYF; cdr3_nt: TGTGCTATTTTACGAGGGGGGGCTCCCTACGAGCAGTACTTC
v_call: TRBV5-4; clone_size: .; j_call: TRBJ1-6; d_call: .; cdr3_aa: CASSLDGLYSPLHF; cdr3_nt: TGTGCCAGCAGCTTGGATGGGTTGTATTCACCCCTCCACTTT
v_call: TRBV6-2/TRBV6-3; clone_size: few; j_call: TRBJ1-1; d_call: .; cdr3_aa: CASSTMGNTEAFF; cdr3_nt: TGTGCCAGCAGTACGATGGGGAACACTGAAGCTTTCTTT
v_call: TRBV15; clone_size: .; j_call: TRBJ2-7; d_call: TRBD1; cdr3_aa: CATSRTRDRISYEQYF; cdr3_nt: TGTGCCACCAGCAGGACCCGGGACAGGATTTCCTACGAGCAGTACTTC
v_call: TRBV4-3; clone_size: .; j_call: TRBJ2-7; d_call: .; cdr3_aa: CASSQVGQGIYEQYF; cdr3_nt: TGCGCCAGCAGCCAAGTGGGGCAGGGAATCTACGAGCAGTACTTC
v_call: TRBV2; clone_size: .; j_call: TRBJ1-1; d_call: .; cdr3_aa: CASSVQGVNTEAFF; cdr3_nt: TGTGCCAGCAGTGTGCAGGGCGTGAACACTGAAGCTTTCTTT
v_call: TRBV7-3; clone_size: few; j_call: TRBJ2-3; d_call: .; cdr3_aa: CASSLGGDTDTQYF; cdr3_nt: TGTGCCAGCAGCTTAGGGGGAGACACAGATACGCAGTATTTT
v_call: TRBV7-8; clone_size: .; j_call: TRBJ2-4; d_call: TRBD1; cdr3_aa: CASGSGTGQFQYF; cdr3_nt: TGTGCCAGCGGGTCCGGGACAGGCCAGTTTCAGTACTTC
v_call: TRBV5-1; clone_size: .; j_call: TRBJ2-5; d_call: TRBD2; cdr3_aa: CASSHAGGYQETQYF; cdr3_nt: TGCGCCAGCAGCCACGCGGGGGGCTACCAAGAGACCCAGTACTTC
v_call: TRBV5-1; clone_size: .; j_call: TRBJ1-1; d_call: .; cdr3_aa: CASSLMSVGGTEAFF; cdr3_nt: TGCGCCAGCAGCTTGATGAGCGTAGGGGGCACTGAAGCTTTCTTT
v_call: TRBV4-1; clone_size: .; j_call: TRBJ2-1; d_call: .; cdr3_aa: CASARGGLGNEQFF; cdr3_nt: TGCGCCAGCGCCCGGGGCGGACTCGGCAATGAGCAGTTCTTC
v_call: TRBV6-2/TRBV6-3; clone_size: .; j_call: TRBJ1-5; d_call: .; cdr3_aa: CASSTRQPQHF; cdr3_nt: TGTGCCAGCAGCACGAGGCAGCCCCAGCATTTT
v_call: TRBV6-5; clone_size: .; j_call: TRBJ1-1; d_call: .; cdr3_aa: CASSYSPGGGSTEAFF; cdr3_nt: TGTGCCAGCAGTTACTCCCCTGGGGGAGGGTCCACTGAAGCTTTCTTT
v_call: TRBV5-1; clone_size: .; j_call: TRBJ1-2; d_call: .; cdr3_aa: CASSLDPGVADGYTF; cdr3_nt: TGCGCCAGCAGCCTGGACCCCGGGGTGGCAGATGGCTACACCTTC
v_call: TRBV29-1; clone_size: .; j_call: TRBJ2-5; d_call: TRBD2; cdr3_aa: CSVEEEAGGLETQYF; cdr3_nt: TGCAGCGTTGAAGAAGAAGCGGGGGGGCTGGAGACCCAGTACTTC